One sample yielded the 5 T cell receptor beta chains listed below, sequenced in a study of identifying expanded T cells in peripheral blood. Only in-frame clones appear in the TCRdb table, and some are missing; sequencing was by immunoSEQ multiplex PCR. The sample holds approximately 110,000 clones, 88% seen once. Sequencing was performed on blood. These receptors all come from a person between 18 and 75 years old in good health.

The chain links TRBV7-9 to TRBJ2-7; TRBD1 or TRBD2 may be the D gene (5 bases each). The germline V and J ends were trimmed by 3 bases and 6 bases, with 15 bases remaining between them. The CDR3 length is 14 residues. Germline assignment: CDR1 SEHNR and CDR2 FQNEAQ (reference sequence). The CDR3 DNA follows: TGTGCCAGCAGCTTTTGGACGGATGGGGGCGAGCAGTACTTC. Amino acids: CASSFWTDGGEQYF.

CDR3 region: CASSFTRTGNTIYF. The CDR3 nucleotides are TGTGCCAGCAGTTTTACCCGGACGGGAAACACCATATATTTT. The V and J genes are TRBV27 and TRBJ1-3; D gene unclear. The CDR3 spans 14 residues. The germline V gene encodes CDR1 MNHEY and CDR2 SMNVEV (reference sequence). The V and J ends lost 3 bases and 4 bases respectively, with 10 bases between them.

The CDR3 reads CAISESMRDTDTQYF. The CDR3 coding sequence is TGTGCCATCAGTGAGTCGATGCGGGACACAGATACGCAGTATTTT. The chain employs TRBV10-3 and TRBJ2-3, with D possibly TRBD2 on 6 matching bases. Trimming removed 0 bases at V and 2 bases at J, with 9 bases between. Germline loops: CDR1 ENHRY, CDR2 SYGVKD. The CDR3 covers 15 residues.

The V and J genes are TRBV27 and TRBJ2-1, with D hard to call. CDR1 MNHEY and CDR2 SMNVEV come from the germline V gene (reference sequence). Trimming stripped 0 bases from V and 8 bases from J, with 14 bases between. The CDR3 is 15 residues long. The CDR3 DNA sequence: TGTGCCAGCAGTTTATCGTTTGGTAGTTTGGATGAGCAGTTCTTC. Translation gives CASSLSFGSLDEQFF.

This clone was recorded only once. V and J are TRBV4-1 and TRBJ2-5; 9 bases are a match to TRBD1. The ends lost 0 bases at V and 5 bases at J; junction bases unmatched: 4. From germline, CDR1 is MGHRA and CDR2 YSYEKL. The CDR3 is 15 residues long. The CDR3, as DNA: TGCGCCAGCAGCCAAGATGGGACAGGGCCCGAGACCCAGTACTTC. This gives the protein CASSQDGTGPETQYF.